What follows describes a single TCR beta chain. Antigen: not known. This sample was taken from a study of cytomegalovirus exposure and HLA in healthy donors. Researchers ran the PCR with 60 Vbeta and 13 Jbeta primers. TCRdb's copy holds only in-frame clones and misses some; the assay was immunoSEQ multiplex PCR. The sample lists some 200,000 clones; approximately 85% were seen once. Study-level results: In vitro testing confirmed a few CMV-associated chains as specific for CMV antigens.

The CDR3 length is 14 residues. Germline V gives CDR1 MNHNS, CDR2 SASEGT. Germline trimming cut 6 bases from V and 6 bases from J; bases unmatched to any gene: 9. The clonotype comes from a woman aged 40 to 50 in good health and CMV-seronegative. The chain employs TRBV6-1 and TRBJ2-3; TRBD1 agrees at 7 bases. Input material: PBMCs. The CDR3 is CASRTGTPGDTQYF. CDR3 sequence (DNA): TGTGCCAGCAGGACAGGGACCCCGGGCGATACGCAGTATTTT.